This T cell receptor beta chain was documented in a study of blood T cell repertoires in COVID-19. About the study: Samples taken during acute and convalescent COVID-19 were collected in the United States, Italy and Spain. Nucleic acid was either cDNA or gDNA, and it came from T cells, B-cell-depleted T cells, or PBMCs.

In the authors' workflow: Reference gene primer amplification in the assay estimated nucleated cell counts. Measured with immunoSEQ multiplex PCR; TCRdb has only the in-frame clones, and not every one. That table furnishes V, J and clone size, whereas the DNA furnished D and trimming. The sample lists more than 85,000 clones, 76% seen once, with less than 4% in the top ten. This clonotype was sampled from a woman over 75 with acute or convalescent COVID-19. Sample: peripheral blood.

CDR3 nucleotides: TGTGCCAGCTCACCTGACAGGGTTGGTGAGCAGTTCTTC. Protein sequence: CASSPDRVGEQFF. The gene calls are TRBV18 and TRBJ2-1, with TRBD1 matching 7 bases. The germline V gene has CDR1 KGHSH and CDR2 LQKENI. CDR3 length: 13 amino acids. With 3 bases clipped from V and 9 bases from J, the junction kept 5 bases outside the gene matches. The full variable domain, rest sourced from reference TRBV18 and TRBJ2-1, is NAGVMQNPRHLVRRRGQEARLRCSPMKGHSHVYWYRQLPEEGLKFMVYLQKENIIDESGMPKERFSAEFPKEGPSILRIQQVVRGDSAAYFCASSPDRVGEQFFGPGTRLTVL.